The rows below give T cell receptor beta chains drawn from one sample of a study of graft-versus-host responses after intestinal transplantation. Their antigens are not known. Measured with immunoSEQ multiplex PCR; TCRdb has only the in-frame clones, and not every one. Here the sample spans roughly 81,000 clones, approximately 78% being singletons. Here the sequenced sample was unstimulated CD4+ T cells sorted from spleen or lymph node cells, taken before intestinal transplant. The source of these receptors is a human donor who received an intestinal transplant. Both conserved end residues are trimmed from each CDR3. Clone size is stated in some rows and not others, as once, few, many or a class when expanded.

TRBJ1-1,once,TRBV5-1,ASSSVTGITEAF
TRBJ1-5,NA,TRBV28,ASSLAGTGVPNNQPQH
TRBJ1-1,NA,TRBV5-1,ASSLVGRGVGTEAF
TRBJ2-5,NA,TRBV5-1,ASSLGRLAGAQETQY
TRBJ2-3,NA,TRBV5-4,ASSGTSGRIGSTDTQY
TRBJ1-4,NA,TRBV25-1,ASSEYQGSPNEKLF
TRBJ1-1,NA,TRBV28,ASTLLQGMGTEAF
TRBJ2-2,NA,TRBV28,ASSSSLAGGSTGELF
TRBJ2-3,NA,TRBV28,ASSSLGGRATDTQY
TRBJ1-5,few,TRBV2,ASQGRGGGNQPQH
TRBJ1-2,NA,TRBV15,ATSREQGGLGYGYT
TRBJ2-3,NA,TRBV5-6,ASSLGTGGDGTDTQY
TRBJ2-7,few,TRBV2,ASRLAGGHEQY
TRBJ1-1,NA,TRBV7-2,ASSVVGGTEAF
TRBJ2-2,NA,TRBV6-5,ASTQSGGFAGELF
TRBJ1-5,NA,TRBV7-7,ASSSGTGRSNQPQH
TRBJ2-2,NA,TRBV18,ASSLNLAENTGELF
TRBJ2-2,NA,TRBV7-2,ASSLRTGANTGELF
TRBJ1-3,NA,TRBV29-1,SVAPRFSGNTIY
TRBJ2-2,NA,TRBV6-5,ASSWGSRGGGELF
TRBJ2-5,NA,TRBV30,AWNPGLAGPGETQY
TRBJ2-5,NA,TRBV5-4,ASSSQETQY
TRBJ2-7,NA,TRBV15,ATSRGGTGPYEQY
TRBJ2-5,NA,TRBV5-8,ASSRGAETQY
TRBJ2-7,NA,TRBV19,ASSVASGGFSYEQY
TRBJ2-5,NA,TRBV29-1,SVGTLQETQY
TRBJ2-7,NA,TRBV7-3,ASSLQPTAGTSGRNEQY
TRBJ2-3,once,TRBV2,ASSDPRAGNPDTQY
TRBJ2-7,NA,TRBV5-6,ASSWGRGLSYEQY
TRBJ2-2,NA,TRBV5-4,ASSAGGLAGGITGELF
TRBJ2-2,NA,TRBV4-2,ASSRQGQGASTGELF
TRBJ2-3,NA,TRBV11-2,ASSATGTGGTDTQY
TRBJ1-1,NA,TRBV7-9,ASAYYSGSTEAF
TRBJ1-4,NA,TRBV5-1,ASSLDPGQGREKLF
TRBJ1-1,NA,TRBV27,ASSSPHMNTEAF